A selection of T cell receptor beta chains follows, all from one sample in a study of CD8 T cells in ankylosing spondylitis. TCRdb re-called the 5' RACE reads with MiXCR, one entry per CDR3 protein. The sample holds 250,000 or so distinct CDR3 sequences; around 11% are singletons and the top ten take around 7%. Sequenced material: blood, either unsorted or a sorted T cell fraction (not recorded which). Receptor source: a male donor with ankylosing spondylitis or in good health (not recorded which). The CDR3 runs from the conserved cysteine through the conserved F or W. Fields, in order: D gene, V gene, clone size, J gene, CDR3 DNA, CDR3 protein. A D gene is named only where the DNA matches it firmly. Only some rows state a clone size, as once, few, many or a class for expanded clones.

d_call: -; v_call: TRBV25-1; clone_size: few; j_call: TRBJ1-2; cdr3_nt: TGTGCCAGCAGTGAATACGAGCAGGGCCATGGCTACACCTTC; cdr3_aa: CASSEYEQGHGYTF
d_call: -; v_call: TRBV5-1; clone_size: many; j_call: TRBJ1-2; cdr3_nt: TGCGCCAGCAGAGTTCAGGGGACGGACTATGGCTACACCTTC; cdr3_aa: CASRVQGTDYGYTF
d_call: -; v_call: TRBV7-2; clone_size: -; j_call: TRBJ2-7; cdr3_nt: TGTGCCAGCAGGGGTATGGTACAGGGTAGTAACAACTTC; cdr3_aa: CASRGMVQGSNNF
d_call: -; v_call: TRBV5-1; clone_size: many; j_call: TRBJ1-1; cdr3_nt: TGCGCCAGCAGTTGGGCGGGAACTGAAGCTTTCTTT; cdr3_aa: CASSWAGTEAFF
d_call: -; v_call: TRBV7-6; clone_size: -; j_call: TRBJ1-1; cdr3_nt: TGTGCCAGCAGCTTAAAGAAGGGGACTGAAGCTTTCTTT; cdr3_aa: CASSLKKGTEAFF
d_call: TRBD1; v_call: TRBV10-3; clone_size: many; j_call: TRBJ2-1; cdr3_nt: TGTGCCATCAGTGAGTCTTGGGACAGGGGCGATGAGCAGTTCTTC; cdr3_aa: CAISESWDRGDEQFF
d_call: TRBD2; v_call: TRBV2; clone_size: -; j_call: TRBJ2-5; cdr3_nt: TGTGCCAGCAGTGAGACTAGCGGGAGAAGGACCCAGTACTTC; cdr3_aa: CASSETSGRRTQYF
d_call: TRBD1; v_call: TRBV5-1; clone_size: many; j_call: TRBJ1-2; cdr3_nt: TGCGCCAGCAGCTATGGACAGGGGCCTAATGGCTACACCTTC; cdr3_aa: CASSYGQGPNGYTF
d_call: -; v_call: TRBV5-1; clone_size: -; j_call: TRBJ1-1; cdr3_nt: TGCGCCAGCAGCCCCGGAGCAGGCAACACTGAAGCTTTCTTT; cdr3_aa: CASSPGAGNTEAFF
d_call: TRBD1; v_call: TRBV5-1; clone_size: few; j_call: TRBJ2-7; cdr3_nt: TGCGCCAGCAGCTGGACAGGGGACTCCTACGAGCAGTACTTC; cdr3_aa: CASSWTGDSYEQYF
d_call: TRBD2; v_call: TRBV20-1; clone_size: many; j_call: TRBJ2-3; cdr3_nt: TGCAGTGCTAACGGACTAGCGGGACCAGAGGGAAATACGCAGTATTTT; cdr3_aa: CSANGLAGPEGNTQYF
d_call: TRBD2; v_call: TRBV3-1; clone_size: many; j_call: TRBJ2-1; cdr3_nt: TGTGCCAGCAGCCAAGATGGACTAGCCGAGGATGAGCAGTTCTTC; cdr3_aa: CASSQDGLAEDEQFF
d_call: -; v_call: TRBV4-1; clone_size: many; j_call: TRBJ2-2; cdr3_nt: TGCGCCAGCAGCCAAGAGGTTTCAGGGTTTACCGGGGAGCTGTTTTTT; cdr3_aa: CASSQEVSGFTGELFF
d_call: -; v_call: TRBV4-2; clone_size: few; j_call: TRBJ1-1; cdr3_nt: TGTGCCAGCAGCCAAGATCCCCCCACAGCCGGAGGGACTGAAGCTTTCTTT; cdr3_aa: CASSQDPPTAGGTEAFF
d_call: -; v_call: TRBV5-6; clone_size: few; j_call: TRBJ2-5; cdr3_nt: TGTGCCAGCAGCTTCAGCTACAGCCAAGAGACCCAGTACTTC; cdr3_aa: CASSFSYSQETQYF
d_call: TRBD1; v_call: TRBV5-1; clone_size: many; j_call: TRBJ2-3; cdr3_nt: TGCGCCAGCAGCTCCCGGACAGGGGTTTCAGATACGCAGTATTTT; cdr3_aa: CASSSRTGVSDTQYF